The next 9 T cell receptor beta chains were all read from a single sample in a study of T-cell memory formation after mild COVID-19. TCRdb reprocessed the 5' RACE reads with MiXCR, giving one entry per CDR3 protein. The sample lists more than 300,000 distinct CDR3 sequences, more than 13% seen once, with roughly 21% in the top ten. The source material was PBMCs or a T cell subset sorted from them (not recorded which). The origin of the receptors is a man aged 18 to 30 who had mild COVID-19 (a few samples of this study predate the infection). Cell type and time point are not known.

The chain links TRBV6-5 to TRBJ2-7; 7 nucleotides line up with TRBD1. The junction had 5 bases not matched to a gene; V was cut back by 0 bases and J by 3 bases. The germline V gene encodes CDR1 MNHEY and CDR2 SVGAGI. The CDR3 sequence is 15 residues long. In DNA, the CDR3 is TGTGCCAGCAGTTACTCGCCTGGGGACAGCTACGAGCAGTACTTC. Its protein is CASSYSPGDSYEQYF.

This clonotype came up a few times. The chain combines TRBV4-3 with TRBJ2-7; 10 nucleotides match TRBD2. V shed 4 bases, J shed 7 bases, and the junction held 7 bases outside the gene matches. The length of the CDR3 is 14 residues. Germline V gene data show CDR1 as LGHNA and CDR2 as YSLEER. CDR3 DNA sequence: TGCGCCAGCAGCCTAGCGGGGGGCCGGGGAGAGCAGTACTTC. It yields the protein CASSLAGGRGEQYF.

V and J are TRBV6-1 and TRBJ2-5; D possibly uses TRBD1 or TRBD2 (5 bases each). Germline V CDR1 and CDR2: MNHNS, SASEGT. The length of the CDR3 is 14 residues. V lost 4 bases to trimming and J lost 3 bases, with 12 bases between them. The CDR3 loop is CASSGRVREETQYF. CDR3 in DNA: TGTGCCAGCAGTGGCAGGGTGAGGGAAGAGACCCAGTACTTC.

The rearrangement joins TRBV7-9 to TRBJ2-2; no clear D. Trimming took 4 bases from V and 4 from J, leaving 7 bases between them. In germline, CDR1 is SEHNR, CDR2 FQNEAQ (reference sequence). The CDR3 sequence is 13 residues long. CDR3 loop: CASSWAFTGELFF. DNA of the CDR3: TGTGCCAGCAGCTGGGCGTTCACCGGGGAGCTGTTTTTT. The full variable domain, with the rest looked up from reference TRBV7-9 and TRBJ2-2, is DTGVSQNPRHKITKRGQNVTFRCDPISEHNRLYWYRQTLGQGPEFLTYFQNEAQLEKSRLLSDRFSAERPKGSFSTLEIQRTEQGDSAMYLCASSWAFTGELFFGEGSRLTVL.

V is TRBV7-9 and J is TRBJ1-2, with a weak D call TRBD1 (6 bases). In germline, CDR1 is SEHNR, CDR2 FQNEAQ (reference sequence). Trimming left V 5 bases short and J 3 bases short, with 16 bases between. CDR3 size: 15 residues. The CDR3 bases are TGTGCCAGCAGCACCCGAGGGGGGTTGGACTATGGCTACACCTTC. Residues: CASSTRGGLDYGYTF.

The CDR3 here is CASAGGARAFF. Here the CDR3 DNA reads TGTGCCAGCGCGGGAGGGGCGCGGGCTTTCTTT. This chain joins TRBV3-1 and TRBJ1-1, with D perhaps TRBD1 (5 bases). The germline CDR1 and CDR2 sequences are LGHDT and YNNKEL (reference sequence). Deletions cut 8 bases from V and 11 bases from J, with 15 bases between. This CDR3 contains 11 residues.

Here the CDR3 DNA reads TGCAGTGCTCTCCTTAGCGGGACGACTGAAGCTTTCTTT. The encoded protein is CSALLSGTTEAFF. V gene TRBV20-1 combines with J gene TRBJ1-1; a weak D match, TRBD1 (5 bases). The CDR3 sequence is 13 residues long. The ends were cut back, 5 bases at V and 5 bases at J, with 15 bases in the middle. Per germline, CDR1 DFQATT and CDR2 SNEGSKA (reference sequence).

The chain is built from TRBV30 and TRBJ2-3, with 9 bases identical to TRBD2. The CDR3 length is 16 residues. Unmatched junction bases numbered 6, after V lost 0 bases and J lost 2 bases. Germline assignment: CDR1 GTSNPN and CDR2 SVGIG (reference sequence). The CDR3 DNA is TGTGCCTGGAGTGTAGGGCTAGCGGGGCTCACAGATACGCAGTATTTT. Amino acids: CAWSVGLAGLTDTQYF. The whole variable domain, filled in from reference TRBV30 and TRBJ2-3, reads SQTIHQWPATLVQPVGSPLSLECTVEGTSNPNLYWYRQAAGRGLQLLFYSVGIGQISSEVPQNLSASRPQDRQFILSSKKLLLSDSGFYLCAWSVGLAGLTDTQYFGPGTRLTVL.

The rearrangement uses TRBV18 and TRBJ1-6; perhaps TRBD1 as D (6 bases). Germline CDR1 reads KGHSH; CDR2 reads LQKENI. This CDR3 is built from 15 residues. V was pared by 6 bases and J by 7 bases, with 16 bases between. In DNA, the CDR3 is TGTGCCAGCTCCCCGCAACAGGGAGTGAATTCACCCCTCCACTTT. This codes for CASSPQQGVNSPLHF.